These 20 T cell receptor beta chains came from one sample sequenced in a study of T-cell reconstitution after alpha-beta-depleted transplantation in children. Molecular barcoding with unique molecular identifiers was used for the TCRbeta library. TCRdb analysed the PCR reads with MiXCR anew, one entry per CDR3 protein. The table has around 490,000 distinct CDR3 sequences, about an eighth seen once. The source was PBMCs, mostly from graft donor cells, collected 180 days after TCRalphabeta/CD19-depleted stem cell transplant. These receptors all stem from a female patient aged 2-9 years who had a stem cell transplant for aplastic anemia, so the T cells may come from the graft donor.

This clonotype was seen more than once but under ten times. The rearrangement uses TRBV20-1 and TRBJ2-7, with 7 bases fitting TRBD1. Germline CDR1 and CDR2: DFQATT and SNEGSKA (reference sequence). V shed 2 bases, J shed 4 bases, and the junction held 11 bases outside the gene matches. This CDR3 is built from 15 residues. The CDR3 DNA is TGCAGTGCTAGAACCCTGACAGGGCGCGTATACGAGCAGTACTTC. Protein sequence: CSARTLTGRVYEQYF.

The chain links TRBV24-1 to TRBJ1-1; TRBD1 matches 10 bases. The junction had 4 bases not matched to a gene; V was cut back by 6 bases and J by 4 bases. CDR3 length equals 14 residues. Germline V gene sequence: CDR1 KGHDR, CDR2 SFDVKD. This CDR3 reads CATSPGTGATEAFF. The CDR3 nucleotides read TGTGCCACCAGTCCCGGGACAGGGGCCACTGAAGCTTTCTTT.

This CDR3 reads CASSTELYWTGTVATGELFF. CDR3 DNA sequence: TGTGCCAGCAGCACTGAGCTCTACTGGACAGGGACGGTAGCAACCGGGGAGCTGTTTTTT. The chain has TRBV9 and TRBJ2-2, with TRBD1 matching over 8 bases. Germline values: CDR1 SGDLS, CDR2 YYNGEE. J was trimmed by 5 bases and V by 4 bases; bases with no gene match: 22. The CDR3 covers 20 residues.

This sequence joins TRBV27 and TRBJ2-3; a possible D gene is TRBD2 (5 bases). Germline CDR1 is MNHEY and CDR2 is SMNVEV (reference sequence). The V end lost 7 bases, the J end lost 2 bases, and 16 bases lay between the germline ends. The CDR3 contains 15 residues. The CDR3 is CASNPTSTDTDTQYF. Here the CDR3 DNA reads TGTGCCAGCAACCCTACTAGTACGGACACAGATACGCAGTATTTT.

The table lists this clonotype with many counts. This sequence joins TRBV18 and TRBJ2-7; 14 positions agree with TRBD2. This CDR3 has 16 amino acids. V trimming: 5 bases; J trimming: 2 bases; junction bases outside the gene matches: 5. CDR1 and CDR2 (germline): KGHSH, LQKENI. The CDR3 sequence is CASSRGLAGGTYEQYV. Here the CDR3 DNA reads TGTGCCAGCTCAAGAGGACTAGCGGGAGGTACCTACGAGCAGTACGTC.

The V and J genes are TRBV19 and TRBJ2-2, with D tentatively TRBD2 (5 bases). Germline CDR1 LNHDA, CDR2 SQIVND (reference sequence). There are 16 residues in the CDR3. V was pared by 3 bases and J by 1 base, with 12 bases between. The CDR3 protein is CASSIVTILNTGELFF. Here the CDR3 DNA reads TGTGCCAGTAGTATTGTGACTATTTTGAACACCGGGGAGCTGTTTTTT.

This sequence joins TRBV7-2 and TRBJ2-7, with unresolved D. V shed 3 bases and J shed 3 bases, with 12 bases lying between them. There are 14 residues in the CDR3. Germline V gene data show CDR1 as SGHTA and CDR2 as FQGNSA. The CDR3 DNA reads TGTGCCAGCAGCTTCTCAAGGATAGACTACGAGCAGTACTTC. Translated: CASSFSRIDYEQYF.

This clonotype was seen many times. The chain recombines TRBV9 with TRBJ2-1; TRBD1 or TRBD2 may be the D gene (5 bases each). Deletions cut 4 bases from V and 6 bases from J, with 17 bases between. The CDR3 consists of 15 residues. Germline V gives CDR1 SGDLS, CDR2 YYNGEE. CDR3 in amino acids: CASSSRDLKSNEQFF. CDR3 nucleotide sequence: TGTGCCAGCAGCTCCCGGGACCTGAAATCCAATGAGCAGTTCTTC.

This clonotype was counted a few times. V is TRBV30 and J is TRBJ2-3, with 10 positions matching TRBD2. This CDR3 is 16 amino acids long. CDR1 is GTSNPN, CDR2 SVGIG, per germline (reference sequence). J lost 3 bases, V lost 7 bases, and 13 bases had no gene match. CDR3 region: CASTRVLAGTTDTQYF. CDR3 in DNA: TGTGCCTCGACGAGAGTACTAGCGGGAACGACAGATACGCAGTATTTT.

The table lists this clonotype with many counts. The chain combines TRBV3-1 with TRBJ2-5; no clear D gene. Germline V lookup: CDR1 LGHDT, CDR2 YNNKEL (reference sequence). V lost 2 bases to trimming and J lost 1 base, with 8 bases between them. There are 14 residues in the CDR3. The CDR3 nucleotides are TGTGCCAGCAGCCAACGGGTAGCCCAAGAGACCCAGTACTTC. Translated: CASSQRVAQETQYF.

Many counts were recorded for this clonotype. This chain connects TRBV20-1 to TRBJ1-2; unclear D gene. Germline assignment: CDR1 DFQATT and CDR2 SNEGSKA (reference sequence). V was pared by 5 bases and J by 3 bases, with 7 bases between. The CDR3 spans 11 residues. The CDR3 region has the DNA TGCAGTGCTGACAAGTACTATGGCTACACCTTC. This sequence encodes CSADKYYGYTF.

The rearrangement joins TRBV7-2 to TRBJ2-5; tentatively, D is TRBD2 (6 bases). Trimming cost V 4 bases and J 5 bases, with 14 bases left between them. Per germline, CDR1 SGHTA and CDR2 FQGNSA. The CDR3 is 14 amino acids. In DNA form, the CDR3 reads TGTGCCAGCAGCTCGACTAGGTCGGACGAGACCCAGTACTTC. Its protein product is CASSSTRSDETQYF.

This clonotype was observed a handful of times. In DNA, the CDR3 is TGTGCCAGCAGTGACTCACCGGGGTTGCCTACTGAAGCTTTCTTT. Its protein is CASSDSPGLPTEAFF. V usage is TRBV6-4 and J usage is TRBJ1-1; D call uncertain. The CDR3 totals 15 residues. With 0 bases removed from V and 5 bases from J, the gap between germline ends came to 13 bases. From germline, CDR1 is MRHNA and CDR2 SNTAGT.

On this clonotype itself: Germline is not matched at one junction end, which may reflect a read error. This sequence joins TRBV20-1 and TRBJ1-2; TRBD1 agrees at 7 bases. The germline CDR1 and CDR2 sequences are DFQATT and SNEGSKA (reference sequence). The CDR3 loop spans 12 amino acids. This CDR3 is CSARDRGQGYTF. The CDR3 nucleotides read TGCAGTGCCAGAGATAGGGGACAGGGCTACACCTTC.

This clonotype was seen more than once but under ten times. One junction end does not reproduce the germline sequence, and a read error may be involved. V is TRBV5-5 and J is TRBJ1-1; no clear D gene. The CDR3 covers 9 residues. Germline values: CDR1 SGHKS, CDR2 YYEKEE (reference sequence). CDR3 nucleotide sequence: TGTGCCAGCGGAGGATCCGGGCCCTTT. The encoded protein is CASGGSGPF.

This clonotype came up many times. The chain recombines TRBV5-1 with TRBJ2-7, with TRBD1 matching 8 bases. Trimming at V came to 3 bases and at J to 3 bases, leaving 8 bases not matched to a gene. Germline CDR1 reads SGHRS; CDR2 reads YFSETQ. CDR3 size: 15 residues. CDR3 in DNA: TGCGCCAGCAGCTATGGGACAGACAGGGGCTACGAGCAGTACGTC. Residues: CASSYGTDRGYEQYV.

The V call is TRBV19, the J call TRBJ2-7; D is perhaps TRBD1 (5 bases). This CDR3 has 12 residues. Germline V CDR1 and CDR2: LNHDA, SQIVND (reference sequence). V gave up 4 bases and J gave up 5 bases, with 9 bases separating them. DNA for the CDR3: TGTGCCAGTAGTAGCAGGGTCGACGAGCAGTACTTC. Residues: CASSSRVDEQYF.

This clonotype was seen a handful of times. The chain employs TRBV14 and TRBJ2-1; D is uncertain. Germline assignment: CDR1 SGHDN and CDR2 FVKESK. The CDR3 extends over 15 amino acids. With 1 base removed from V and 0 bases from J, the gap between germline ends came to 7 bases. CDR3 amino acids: CASSQVSGSYNEQFF. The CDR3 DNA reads TGTGCCAGCAGCCAAGTAAGTGGCTCCTACAATGAGCAGTTCTTC.

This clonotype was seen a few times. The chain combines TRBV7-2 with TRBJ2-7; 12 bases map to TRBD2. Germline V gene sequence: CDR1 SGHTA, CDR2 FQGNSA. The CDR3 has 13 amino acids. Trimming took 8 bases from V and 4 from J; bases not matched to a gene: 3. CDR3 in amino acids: CASGLAGPYEQYF. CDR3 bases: TGTGCCAGCGGACTAGCGGGGCCTTACGAGCAGTACTTC. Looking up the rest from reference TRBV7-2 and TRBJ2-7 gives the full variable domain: GAGVSQSPSNKVTEKGKDVELRCDPISGHTALYWYRQSLGQGLEFLIYFQGNSAPDKSGLPSDRFSAERTGGSVSTLTIQRTQQEDSAVYLCASGLAGPYEQYFGPGTRLTVT.

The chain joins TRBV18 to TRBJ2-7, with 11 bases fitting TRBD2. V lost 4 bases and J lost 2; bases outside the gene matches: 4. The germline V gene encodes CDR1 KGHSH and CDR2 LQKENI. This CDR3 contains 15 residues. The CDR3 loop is CASSQTSGKTYEQYV. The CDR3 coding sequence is TGTGCCAGCTCACAGACTAGCGGGAAGACCTACGAGCAGTACGTC.